This TCR beta chain was retrieved from a study of T cell responses to AZD1222 COVID-19 vaccine. Across the study: Doses given second, at about 4 or about 12 weeks, were pooled. General study points: The donor group comprised mostly white British people and more females; the analysis possibly underestimated clonal diversity. Only a handful of individuals given AZD1222 were seropositive at baseline. Recipients of two AZD1222 doses showed rising Spike-specific TCR breadth and depth.

Data came from immunoSEQ multiplex PCR; TCRdb stores just in-frame clones and leaves some out. The sample includes 200,000 to 300,000 clones, roughly 93% of them seen just once. In the case of this clone: Its antigen is not identified.

Trimming cost V 6 bases and J 8 bases, with 10 bases left between them. CDR1 MNHEY and CDR2 SVGEGT come from the germline V gene. The CDR3 consists of 11 residues. The clonotype was recovered from an adult in good health. This specimen consisted of peripheral blood, obtained on day 0 of AZD1222 vaccination. V is TRBV6-2 or TRBV6-3 and J is TRBJ1-1; D gene ambiguous. The CDR3 DNA reads as TGTGCCAGCAGCCGACGGCAAGAAGCTTTCTTT. This translates into CASSRRQEAFF.